A selection of T cell receptor beta chains follows, all from one sample in a study of cytomegalovirus exposure and HLA in healthy donors. The protocol was immunoSEQ multiplex PCR, while the TCRdb copy is restricted to in-frame clones and leaves out a portion. This sample has some 200,000 clones, with around nine tenths found just once. The sequenced sample consisted of PBMCs. These receptor sequences come from a man in his thirties or forties in good health and CMV-seropositive. Both conserved end residues are part of each CDR3. Fields, in order: J gene, V gene, CDR3 length, D gene, CDR3 protein. A D gene is named only where the DNA matches it firmly.

TRBJ2-1	TRBV4-2	15	TRBD2	CASSPRLAGVVEQFF
TRBJ2-7	TRBV11-3	17	TRBD1	CASSLDRPGDRHYEQYF
TRBJ2-2	TRBV27	13	-	CASSLHRTGELFF
TRBJ2-7	TRBV2	15	-	CASSEGGALSYEQYF
TRBJ1-4	TRBV28	15	-	CASSSLRGTNEKLFF
TRBJ2-3	TRBV6-5	10	-	CATGTDTQYF
TRBJ1-1	TRBV30	13	TRBD1	CAWRGDRGTEAFF
TRBJ1-1	TRBV10-3	15	-	CAISESVGPGTEAFF
TRBJ2-7	TRBV11-1	16	TRBD1	CASSFASGTVSYEQYF
TRBJ1-1	TRBV11-3	14	-	CASSRGRGNTEAFF
TRBJ2-2	TRBV5-6	16	TRBD1	CASSLAMRGQNGELFF
TRBJ1-2	TRBV2	13	TRBD1	CASSLTGGSGYTF
TRBJ2-3	TRBV27	14	-	CASKPFSFMATQYF
TRBJ2-7	TRBV7-9	13	TRBD1	CATRVGGRDEQYF
TRBJ2-1	TRBV2	14	TRBD1	CASSRDRGSNEQFF
TRBJ2-7	TRBV28	16	TRBD2	CASSPVGLAGRYEQYF
TRBJ1-2	TRBV5-1	14	-	CASSQTGNNYGYTF
TRBJ2-5	TRBV27	16	TRBD2	CASRLWAGGWQETQYF
TRBJ2-1	TRBV7-9	11	-	CASSPTGEGFF
TRBJ2-7	TRBV29-1	11	-	CSALADLEQYF